There are a few counts of the clone carrying this TCR beta chain. Per the original data handling: Quantification of nucleated cells was approximated via reference gene primer amplification. Generated by immunoSEQ multiplex PCR, the TCRdb table keeps only in-frame clones and is missing some. The V and J calls and clone size are taken from that table; D and trimming were inferred from the DNA. Altogether approximately 130,000 clones are present, around 85% being singletons, with the ten largest covering approximately 4.3%. Trimming removed 5 bases from V and 7 bases from J, with 15 bases in between. The CDR3 is 13 residues long. This sample is part of a study of blood T cell repertoires in COVID-19. About the study: The origin of the acute and convalescent COVID-19 samples was the United States, Italy and Spain. From T cells, B-cell-depleted T cells, or PBMCs came the material, which was cDNA or gDNA.

This sequence originates from a human donor in a cohort sampled during active COVID-19. Sequencing input: peripheral blood. The chain couples TRBV5-7 to TRBJ1-2; D unclear. TRBV5-7 is an open reading frame whose function is uncertain. The CDR3 loop is CASRARRWSGYTF. CDR3 nucleotides: TGTGCCAGCAGGGCTAGGAGGTGGTCTGGCTACACCTTC.